The clone carrying this TCR beta chain was counted a few times. Then a second PCR, running roughly 7 to 12 cycles, was carried out with a sample-barcoded 5' primer and a J-beta primer mix. TCRdb called the 5' RACE reads again in MiXCR, with one record for every CDR3 protein. The repertoire holds 800,000 to 950,000 distinct CDR3 sequences, with under 35% as singletons. This entry belongs to a study of blood T cells in healthy people across ages. This CDR3 has 14 residues. Per the germline V gene, CDR1 is KGHSH and CDR2 is LQKENI. Trimming took 3 bases from V and 5 from J, leaving 13 bases between them. The same data also contributed to another study, on T cells of mothers and their children.

The receptor comes from a middle-aged woman in good health. The chain is built from TRBV18 and TRBJ1-1, with D uncertain. The sequencing input was blood. The CDR3 nucleotides are TGTGCCAGCTCACCTCCCGGGGTTGGGACTGAAGCTTTCTTT. The encoded protein is CASSPPGVGTEAFF.